This T cell receptor (beta chain) was observed in a study of CD8+CD57+ T cells in acquired aplastic anemia. Overall study context: Roughly 3.1 ug was the average amount of DNA from sorted CD4+ and CD8+ cells. For CD4+ cells, healthy donors had an average of roughly 9.8 million reads.

TCR beta VDJ and CDR3 profiling used genomic DNA as template. TCRdb reprocessed the reads via MiXCR and lists one record per CDR3 protein. The repertoire holds roughly 160,000 distinct CDR3 sequences, with 60% to 70% as singletons. The sample was sorted CD4+, CD8+, or CD8+CD57+ T cells (not recorded which) from PBMCs. The receptor was derived from a human donor in good health.

The CDR3 nucleotides are TGTGCCACCCAGTCGGGGACTAGCACAGATACGCAGTATTTT. Translation gives CATQSGTSTDTQYF. The genes are TRBV2 and TRBJ2-3; possibly TRBD2 for D (6 bases). CDR1 and CDR2 from the germline V gene are SNHLY and FYNNEI. V was clipped by 10 bases and J by 0 bases, with 14 bases between them. This CDR3 spans 14 amino acids. Complete variable domain (other parts from reference TRBV2 and TRBJ2-3): EPEVTQTPSHQVTQMGQEVILRCVPISNHLYFYWYRQILGQKVEFLVSFYNNEISEKSEIFDDQFSVERPDGSNFTLKIRSTKLEDSAMYFCATQSGTSTDTQYFGPGTRLTVL.